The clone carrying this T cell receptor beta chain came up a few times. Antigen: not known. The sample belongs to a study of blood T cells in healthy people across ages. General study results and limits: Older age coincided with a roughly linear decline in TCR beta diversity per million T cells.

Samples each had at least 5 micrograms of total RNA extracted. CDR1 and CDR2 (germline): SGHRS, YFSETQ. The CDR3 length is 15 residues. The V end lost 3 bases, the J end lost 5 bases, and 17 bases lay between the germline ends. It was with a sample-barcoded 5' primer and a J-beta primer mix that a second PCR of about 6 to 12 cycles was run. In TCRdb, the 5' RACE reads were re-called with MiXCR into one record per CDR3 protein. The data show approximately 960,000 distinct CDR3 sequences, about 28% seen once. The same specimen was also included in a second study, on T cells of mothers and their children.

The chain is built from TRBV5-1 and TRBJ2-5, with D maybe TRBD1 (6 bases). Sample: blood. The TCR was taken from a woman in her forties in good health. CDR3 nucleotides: TGCGCCAGCAGCTCCCAGTGGATTCAGGGGGAGACCCAGTACTTC. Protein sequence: CASSSQWIQGETQYF.